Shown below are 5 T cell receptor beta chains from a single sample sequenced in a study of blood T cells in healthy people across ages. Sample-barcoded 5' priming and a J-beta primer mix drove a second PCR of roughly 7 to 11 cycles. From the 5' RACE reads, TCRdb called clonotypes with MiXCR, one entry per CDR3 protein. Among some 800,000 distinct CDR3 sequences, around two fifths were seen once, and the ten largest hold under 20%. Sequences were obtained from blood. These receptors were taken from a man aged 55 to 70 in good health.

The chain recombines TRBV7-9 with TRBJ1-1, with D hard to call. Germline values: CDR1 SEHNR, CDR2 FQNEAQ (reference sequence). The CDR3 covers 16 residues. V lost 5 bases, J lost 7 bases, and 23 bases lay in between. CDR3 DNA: TGTGCCAGCAGCCCAGGTGATCATGCAGAGAACGGTGAAGCTTTCTTT. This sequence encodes CASSPGDHAENGEAFF.

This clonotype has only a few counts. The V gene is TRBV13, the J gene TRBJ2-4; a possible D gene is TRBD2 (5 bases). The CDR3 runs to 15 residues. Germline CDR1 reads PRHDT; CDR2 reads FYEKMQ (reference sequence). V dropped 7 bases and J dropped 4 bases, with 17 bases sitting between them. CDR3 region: CASTWGSATKNIQYF. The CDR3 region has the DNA TGTGCCAGCACCTGGGGTAGCGCTACGAAAAACATTCAGTACTTC.

CDR3 sequence: CASSQGRTLNTEAFF. The CDR3 DNA reads TGCGCCAGCAGCCAGGGCCGGACCTTGAACACTGAAGCTTTCTTT. This chain connects TRBV4-1 to TRBJ1-1; D is unresolved. There are 15 residues in the CDR3. The V gene's germline CDR1 is MGHRA and CDR2 YSYEKL. V was clipped by 3 bases and J by 0 bases, with 11 bases between them.

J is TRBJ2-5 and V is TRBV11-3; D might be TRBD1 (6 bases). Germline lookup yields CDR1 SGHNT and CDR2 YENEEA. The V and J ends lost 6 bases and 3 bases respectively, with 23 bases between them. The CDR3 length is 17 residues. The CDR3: CASRNTGWSGTKETQYF. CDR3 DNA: TGTGCCAGCAGGAATACAGGGTGGTCGGGGACAAAAGAGACCCAGTACTTC.

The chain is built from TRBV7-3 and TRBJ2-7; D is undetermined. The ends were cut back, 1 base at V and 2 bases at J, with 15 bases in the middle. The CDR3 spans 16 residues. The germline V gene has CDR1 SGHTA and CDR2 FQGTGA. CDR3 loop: CASSLSVPVTAYEQYF. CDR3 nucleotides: TGTGCCAGCAGCTTAAGTGTTCCTGTAACAGCCTACGAGCAGTACTTC.